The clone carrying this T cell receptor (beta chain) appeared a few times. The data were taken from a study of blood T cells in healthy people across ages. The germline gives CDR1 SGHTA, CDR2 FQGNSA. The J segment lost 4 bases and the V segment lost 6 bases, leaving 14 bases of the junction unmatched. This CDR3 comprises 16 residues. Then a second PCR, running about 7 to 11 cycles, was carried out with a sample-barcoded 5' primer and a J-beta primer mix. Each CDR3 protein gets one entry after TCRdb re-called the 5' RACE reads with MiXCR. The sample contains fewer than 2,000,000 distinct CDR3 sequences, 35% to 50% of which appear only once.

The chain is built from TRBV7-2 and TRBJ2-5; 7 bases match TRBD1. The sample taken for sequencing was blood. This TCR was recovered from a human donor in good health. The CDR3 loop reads CASSRGQANPRETQYF. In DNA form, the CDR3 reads TGTGCCAGCAGTCGTGGACAGGCCAACCCCAGAGAGACCCAGTACTTC.